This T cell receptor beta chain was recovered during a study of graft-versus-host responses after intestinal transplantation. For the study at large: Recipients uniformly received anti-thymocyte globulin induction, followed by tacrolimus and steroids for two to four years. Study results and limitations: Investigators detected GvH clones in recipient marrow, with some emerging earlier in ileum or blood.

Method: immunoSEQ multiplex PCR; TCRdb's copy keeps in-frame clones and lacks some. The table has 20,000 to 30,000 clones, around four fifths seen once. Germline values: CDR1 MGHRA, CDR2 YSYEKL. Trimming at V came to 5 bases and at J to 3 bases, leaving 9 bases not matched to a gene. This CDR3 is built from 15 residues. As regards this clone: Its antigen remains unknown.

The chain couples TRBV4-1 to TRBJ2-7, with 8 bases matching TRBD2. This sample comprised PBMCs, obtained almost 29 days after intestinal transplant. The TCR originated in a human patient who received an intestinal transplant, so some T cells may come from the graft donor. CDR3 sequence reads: CASSRLAGSIYEQYF. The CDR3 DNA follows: TGCGCCAGCAGCAGATTAGCGGGGTCAATCTACGAGCAGTACTTC.